The rows below give T cell receptor beta chains drawn from one sample of a study of regulatory T cells in long-lasting Graves disease. MiXCR, run by TCRdb on the multiplex PCR reads, gives a single entry per CDR3 protein. The sample holds roughly 530,000 distinct CDR3 sequences, about 16% seen once. The data also belong to a second study, concerning T cells in Graves' hyperthyroidism and ophthalmopathy.

Sequenced here: peripheral blood mononuclear cells (PBMCs), sampled at new diagnosis, from a patient treated with antithyroid drugs. The receptors here all came from a woman aged 40 to 65 with Graves disease. Each CDR3 is given with its conserved first and last residue. Fields, in order: V gene, D gene, clone size, J gene, CDR3 length, CDR3 DNA, CDR3 protein. The D gene is left open where the match is weak. Clone size, where shown, is once, few, many, or a class for clones that have expanded.

>TRBV30|NA|many|TRBJ1-1|11
TGTGCCTGGAGTGTAAGGTCTGAAGCTTTCTTT
CAWSVRSEAFF
>TRBV7-2|NA|many|TRBJ2-7|17
TGTGCCAGCAGTTCTCCCTACCGGGGCAGAACACTGGGAGAGCAGTACTTC
CASSSPYRGRTLGEQYF
>TRBV19|TRBD1|NA|TRBJ1-2|15
TGTGCCAGTAGTCCAACCCGGGACAGGACATATGGCTACACCTTC
CASSPTRDRTYGYTF
>TRBV5-1|NA|many|TRBJ1-1|11
TGCGCCAGCAGCTTAGGGAATGAAGCTTTCTTT
CASSLGNEAFF
>TRBV6-1|NA|many|TRBJ1-2|12
TGTGCCAGCAATACGGGGTCTGGAGGCTACACCTTC
CASNTGSGGYTF
>TRBV5-5|NA|many|TRBJ2-1|14
TGTGCCAGCAGCTTGCTGCCAGGCCACAATGAGCAGTTCTTC
CASSLLPGHNEQFF
>TRBV7-9|NA|NA|TRBJ2-1|13
TGTGCCAGCAGCTCCTTGGGGGTTGGGGCGGAGTTCTTC
CASSSLGVGAEFF
>TRBV6-5|NA|many|TRBJ1-1|13
TGTGCCAGCAGTTCCCGTACGAACACTGAAGCTTTCTTT
CASSSRTNTEAFF
>TRBV5-1|TRBD2|NA|TRBJ2-5|17
TGCGCCAGCACCGAGGGGCGAGTAGCGGGGTCCCAAGAGACCCAGTACTTC
CASTEGRVAGSQETQYF
>TRBV11-1|TRBD1|many|TRBJ1-4|16
TGTGCCAGCAGCGTCGGACAGGGGGGACCTAATGAAAAACTGTTTTTT
CASSVGQGGPNEKLFF
>TRBV29-1|TRBD2|many|TRBJ2-3|14
TGCAGCGTTGACACTAGCGGTAGCACAGATACGCAGTATTTT
CSVDTSGSTDTQYF
>TRBV19|TRBD1|NA|TRBJ1-3|16
TGTGCCAGTAGCTGGACAGGGGGCAGCTCTGGAAACACCATATATTTT
CASSWTGGSSGNTIYF
>TRBV9|TRBD2|many|TRBJ2-1|17
TGTGCCAGCAGCGTAGGTCCTAGCGGGGGTTCCTACAATGAGCAGTTCTTC
CASSVGPSGGSYNEQFF
>TRBV11-3|NA|many|TRBJ2-1|16
TGTGCCAGCAGCTTATGGGGGAGCGGCCCCACGGATGAGCAGTTCTTC
CASSLWGSGPTDEQFF
>TRBV11-2|NA|many|TRBJ2-7|14
TGTGCCAGCAGCTTAGGCCCAGGAAACTACGAGCAGTACTTC
CASSLGPGNYEQYF
>TRBV12-3/TRBV12-4|NA|few|TRBJ1-5|14
TGTGCCAGCAGATTTGCAGGGTGGGGTTGGCCCCAGCATTTT
CASRFAGWGWPQHF
>TRBV29-1|NA|few|TRBJ2-5|14
TGCAGCGTTGGGGGACCTACTAGACGAGAGACCCAGTACTTC
CSVGGPTRRETQYF
>TRBV18|NA|many|TRBJ1-1|15
TGTGCCAGCTCATCGTCTGGACAGTTGAACACTGAAGCTTTCTTT
CASSSSGQLNTEAFF
>TRBV3-1|TRBD2|many|TRBJ2-5|16
TGTGCCAGCAGCCAACGTCGACTAGCGGGACAAGAGACCCAGTACTTC
CASSQRRLAGQETQYF
>TRBV3-1|NA|many|TRBJ1-1|13
TGTGCCAGCAGCCAAGAGAGGAGACAGGAAGCTTTCTTT
CASSQERRQEAFF
>TRBV6-2/TRBV6-3|NA|few|TRBJ2-2|13
TGTGCCAGCAATGAGGGGGGCGCCGGGGAGCTGTTTTTT
CASNEGGAGELFF
>TRBV6-4|NA|few|TRBJ2-2|13
TGTGCCAGCCACTTGGGGCGGCCCGGGGAGCTGTTTTTT
CASHLGRPGELFF
>TRBV3-1|NA|many|TRBJ1-1|14
TGTGCCAGCAGCCAACGAGGGGGTGGCACTGAAGCTTTCTTT
CASSQRGGGTEAFF
>TRBV7-9|TRBD1|NA|TRBJ2-7|17
TGTGCCAGCAGCGCCGGGACAGGTTTTGATCGGGACAACGAGCAGTACTTC
CASSAGTGFDRDNEQYF
>TRBV28|NA|few|TRBJ1-5|12
TGTGCCAGCAGCATTTGGGGTCAGCCCCAGCATTTT
CASSIWGQPQHF
>TRBV2|NA|few|TRBJ2-5|14
TGTGCCAGCAGTGAAGACGGGGGCGGGGTGACCCAGTACTTC
CASSEDGGGVTQYF
>TRBV2|NA|many|TRBJ1-1|13
TGTGCCAGCAGTGAATTGGGGGGCGCGGAAGCTTTCTTT
CASSELGGAEAFF
>TRBV2|NA|many|TRBJ1-5|14
TGTGCCAGCAGTGAAGGCCGGGTGGATCAGCCCCAGCATTTT
CASSEGRVDQPQHF
>TRBV7-9|NA|few|TRBJ2-1|18
TGTGCCAGCAGCCAGTCCCGACTCAAGTCCCGAACGAACAATGAGCAGTTCTTC
CASSQSRLKSRTNNEQFF
>TRBV7-2|NA|many|TRBJ2-2|16
TGTGCCAGCAGCCCCCTCAGTCCCTTAAGCACCGGGGAGCTGTTTTTT
CASSPLSPLSTGELFF
>TRBV3-1|NA|many|TRBJ2-2|15
TGTGCCAGCAGCCAAGGGGGGGACAACACCGGGGAGCTGTTTTTT
CASSQGGDNTGELFF
>TRBV7-9|NA|few|TRBJ1-5|16
TGTGCCAGCAGCTCAGAGGACAGAAATAGCAATCAGCCCCAGCATTTT
CASSSEDRNSNQPQHF
>TRBV7-3|NA|many|TRBJ1-2|16
TGTGCCAGCAGCTCAACGGGGGGATCCGGGTCCTATGGCTACACCTTC
CASSSTGGSGSYGYTF
>TRBV5-1|TRBD1|many|TRBJ1-2|15
TGCGCCAGCAGCGATGGGACAGGGGGCGTATCCGGCTACACCTTC
CASSDGTGGVSGYTF
>TRBV11-2|TRBD2|many|TRBJ2-2|16
TGTGCCAGCAGCCACCTCGCGGGGGAGAACACCGGGGAGCTGTTTTTT
CASSHLAGENTGELFF
>TRBV6-1|NA|many|TRBJ1-3|14
TGTGCCACCATGAGGGGGGCGAGTGGAAACACCATATATTTT
CATMRGASGNTIYF
>TRBV28|NA|many|TRBJ2-1|12
TGTGCCAGCAGTTTTGACTGGAATGAGCAGTTCTTC
CASSFDWNEQFF
>TRBV7-9|TRBD1|NA|TRBJ1-5|15
TGTGCCAGCAGCCCGGGACAGTCCCTCAATCAGCCCCAGCATTTT
CASSPGQSLNQPQHF
>TRBV20-1|TRBD1|once|TRBJ1-4|15
TGCAGTGCTAGAGAATTACAGGGGGTGCAGGAAAAACTGTTTTTT
CSARELQGVQEKLFF
>TRBV10-3|TRBD1|NA|TRBJ2-5|17
TGTGCCATCAGCGCCCCAGACAGGGCCCGAGGTCGGGAGACCCAGTACTTC
CAISAPDRARGRETQYF
>TRBV5-1|NA|many|TRBJ1-1|15
TGCGCCAGCAGCCAACAGGTCGGGTATTGGTCTGAAGCTTTCTTT
CASSQQVGYWSEAFF
>TRBV12-3/TRBV12-4|NA|many|TRBJ2-5|14
TGTGCCAGCAGTTTACCCAATGACCGGGAGACCCAGTACTTC
CASSLPNDRETQYF
>TRBV12-3/TRBV12-4|TRBD1|many|TRBJ2-7|16
TGTGCCAGCAGTTCTCTAGGAGGACAGGGGGCTTACGAGCAGTACTTC
CASSSLGGQGAYEQYF
>TRBV7-9|TRBD1|few|TRBJ1-2|17
TGTGCCAGCAGCTTAGAAACAGGGGGAGTGTTCGACTATGGCTACACCTTC
CASSLETGGVFDYGYTF
>TRBV3-1|NA|many|TRBJ1-1|15
TGTGCCAGCAGCCAAACCTCTACAGGGACCACTGAAGCTTTCTTT
CASSQTSTGTTEAFF
>TRBV6-1|NA|many|TRBJ2-7|15
TGTGCCAGCACCGCTTTGACAGCCAGCACCTACGAGCAGTACTTC
CASTALTASTYEQYF
>TRBV5-1|TRBD1|NA|TRBJ1-1|14
TGCGCCAGCAGCTCGGGACAGGGCAGTACTGAAGCTTTCTTT
CASSSGQGSTEAFF
>TRBV28|TRBD1|few|TRBJ2-5|16
TGTGCCAGCAGTTTATTGGGACAGGAGGCGGGAGAGACCCAGTACTTC
CASSLLGQEAGETQYF
>TRBV2|NA|many|TRBJ1-1|14
TGTGCCAGCAGAGGCCCGGGTGGGAACACTGAAGCTTTCTTT
CASRGPGGNTEAFF
>TRBV2|TRBD2|once|TRBJ2-1|14
TGTGCCAGCCCGGGACTAGCGGGGCCCAATGAGCAGTTCTTC
CASPGLAGPNEQFF
>TRBV10-2|TRBD1|many|TRBJ1-2|16
TGCGCCAGCAGTGATAGTCGGGACAGAAGTTCCTATGGCTACACCTTC
CASSDSRDRSSYGYTF
>TRBV7-3|TRBD2|few|TRBJ2-2|16
TGTGCCAGCAGCCTTAACAGCGGGGGGGCCGGAGGGGAGCTGTTTTTT
CASSLNSGGAGGELFF
>TRBV30|TRBD1|many|TRBJ1-2|13
TGTGCCTGGGGAGGACAGGGTCTTTATGGCTACACCTTC
CAWGGQGLYGYTF
>TRBV7-8|NA|many|TRBJ1-1|14
TGTGCCAGCAGCTTAGAGCAGGGGTGGACTGAAGCTTTCTTT
CASSLEQGWTEAFF
>TRBV9|NA|NA|TRBJ2-3|14
TGTGCCAGCAGCGTAGACTGGAGGGGAGATACGCAGTATTTT
CASSVDWRGDTQYF
>TRBV5-5|TRBD2|many|TRBJ2-7|14
TGTGCCAGCAGCCCCGAGGGAGGGGCTTACGAGCAGTACTTC
CASSPEGGAYEQYF
>TRBV3-1|NA|medium-sized|TRBJ1-1|14
TGTGCCAGCAGCCAACTCCAGGGGAACACTGAAGCTTTCTTT
CASSQLQGNTEAFF
>TRBV2|NA|many|TRBJ1-1|13
TGTGCCAGCAGTGAAGGGGCTAACACTGAAGCTTTCTTT
CASSEGANTEAFF
>TRBV7-8|NA|many|TRBJ2-7|17
TGTGCCAGCAGCTTAGCCGGGAATCCCCAAATAGGCTACGAGCAGTACTTC
CASSLAGNPQIGYEQYF
>TRBV18|NA|few|TRBJ2-3|15
TGTGCCAGCTCACCACAGGGGTCGGGCACAGATACGCAGTATTTT
CASSPQGSGTDTQYF